The present entry profiles one T cell receptor beta chain with its context. Its cognate antigen is unknown. Measured with immunoSEQ multiplex PCR; TCRdb has only the in-frame clones, and not every one. The sample carries roughly 12,000 clones, about nine tenths recorded once. Trimming took 4 bases from V and 4 from J, leaving 9 bases between them. The CDR3 is 13 residues long. Per the germline V gene, CDR1 is SGHDT and CDR2 is YYEEEE. These data come from a study of a mutant IDH1 vaccine in newly diagnosed glioma. The sample's time point: week 5, during vaccination. Every single dose of the vaccine, 300 ug of mutant IDH1 20-mer peptide, came with topical imiquimod. General observations from the study: Of all patients, around 94% showed vaccine-induced immune responses.

This chain joins TRBV5-6 and TRBJ1-3; no reliable D call. The sequences come from PBMCs, collected from a glioma patient whose treatment included an IDH1 peptide vaccine. This TCR was recovered from a middle-aged woman with glioma. Some clones in this sample may be carry-over from other donors' samples. DNA for the CDR3: TGTGCCAGCAGCACGCTTACCGGAAACACCATATATTTT. Its protein is CASSTLTGNTIYF. The complete variable domain, with remaining parts taken from reference TRBV5-6 and TRBJ1-3, reads DAGVTQSPTHLIKTRGQQVTLRCSPKSGHDTVSWYQQALGQGPQFIFQYYEEEERQRGNFPDRFSGHQFPNYSSELNVNALLLGDSALYLCASSTLTGNTIYFGEGSWLTVV.